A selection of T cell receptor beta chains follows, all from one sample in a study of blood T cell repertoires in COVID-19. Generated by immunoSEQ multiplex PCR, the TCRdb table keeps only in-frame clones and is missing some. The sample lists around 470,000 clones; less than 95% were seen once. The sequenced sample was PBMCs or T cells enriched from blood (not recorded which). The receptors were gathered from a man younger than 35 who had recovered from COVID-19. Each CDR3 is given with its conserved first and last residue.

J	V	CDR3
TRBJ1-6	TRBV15	CATSRTRLNSPLHF
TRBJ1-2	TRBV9	CASSVDRNYGYTF
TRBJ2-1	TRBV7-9	CASSLVGAGTNNEQFF
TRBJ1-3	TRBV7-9	CASSLDRPSGNTIYF
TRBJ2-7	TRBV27	CASSLFAPSNREQYF
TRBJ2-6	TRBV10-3	CAIAGGSGSGANVLTF
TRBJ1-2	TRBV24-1	CATSDADRGESGYTF
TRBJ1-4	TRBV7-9	CASSFFSGGATNEKLFF
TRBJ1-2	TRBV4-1	CASSQTNTGMWGYGYTF
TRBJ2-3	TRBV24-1	CATSDGTGPGDTQYF
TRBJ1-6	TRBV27	CASSGKGTGLIGPLHF
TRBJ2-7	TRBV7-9	CASSWQAFEQYF
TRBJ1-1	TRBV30	CAWGTGVGTEAFF
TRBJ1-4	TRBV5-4	CASRTEADEKLFF
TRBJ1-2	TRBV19	CAAGDRGRRGYGYTF
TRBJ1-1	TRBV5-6	CASSLVPRNTEAFF